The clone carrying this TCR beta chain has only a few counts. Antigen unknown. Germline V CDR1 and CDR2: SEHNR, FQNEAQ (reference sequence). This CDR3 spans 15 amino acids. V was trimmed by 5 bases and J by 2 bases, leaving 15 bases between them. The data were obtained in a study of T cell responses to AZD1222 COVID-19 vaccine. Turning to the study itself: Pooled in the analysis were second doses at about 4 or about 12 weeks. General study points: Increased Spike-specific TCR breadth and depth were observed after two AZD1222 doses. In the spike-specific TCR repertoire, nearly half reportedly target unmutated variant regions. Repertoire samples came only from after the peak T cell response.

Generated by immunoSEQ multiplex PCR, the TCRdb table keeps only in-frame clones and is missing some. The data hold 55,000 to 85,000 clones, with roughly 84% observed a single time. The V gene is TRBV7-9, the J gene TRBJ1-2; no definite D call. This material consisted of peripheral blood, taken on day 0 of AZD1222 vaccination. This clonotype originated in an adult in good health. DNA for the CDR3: TGTGCCAGCAGCCCATGGATCCGAGGGAACTATGGCTACACCTTC. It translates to CASSPWIRGNYGYTF.